This TCR beta chain emerged from a study of Graves' ophthalmopathy and Graves' hyperthyroidism. Findings and caveats of the study: Blood also carried most expanded thyroid clonotypes exceeding 0.001 frequency.

Disease in donors with ophthalmopathy had moderate-to-severe activity, CAS ≥3, NOSPECS ≥4 and under 3 months' duration. Exclusion covered patients with other autoimmune diseases or uncontrolled infections (as well as pregnancy or lactation). Germline trimming cut 3 bases from V and 2 bases from J; bases unmatched to any gene: 16. In germline, CDR1 is SGDLS, CDR2 YYNGEE. The CDR3 consists of 20 residues. This clonotype was counted at least ten times. Its target is not known. Transcripts of RNA were the source for amplifying TCR beta CDR3 regions. RT-PCR was first run with HTBI primers, then multiplex PCR in a second round. MiXCR, run by TCRdb on the multiplex PCR reads, gives a single entry per CDR3 protein. The sample records under 350,000 distinct CDR3 sequences, about 17% being singletons.

The TCR comes from an adult man with Graves' ophthalmopathy. The chain combines TRBV9 with TRBJ2-3; 12 bases line up with TRBD2. Source material: peripheral blood. The CDR3 DNA reads as TGTGCCAGCAGCGGCCCCCTTGAACCGACTAGCGGGAGAATCACAGATACGCAGTATTTT. It specifies CASSGPLEPTSGRITDTQYF.